Listed below are T cell receptor beta chains from one sample, sequenced in a study of metastatic and nonmetastatic thyroid tumors. TCRdb re-analyzed the PCR reads through MiXCR. The sample has some 15,000 clones; roughly 4% are singletons. The sequenced sample was tumor tissue. These receptor sequences come from a female donor with papillary thyroid cancer or a benign thyroid nodule (not recorded which). Some clones in this sample may be carry-over from other donors' samples. Both conserved end residues are part of each CDR3. The order of the fields is J gene, clone size, D gene, V gene, CDR3 DNA, CDR3 protein. A D gene is named only where the DNA matches it firmly. Size tells how often a clone was seen (once, few, many) or the class of an expanded clone, and some rows leave it out.

j_call: TRBJ2-7
clone_size: NA
d_call: NA
v_call: TRBV5-6
cdr3_nt: TGTGCCAGCAGCTTGGGAGACAGCTTCTACGAGCAGTACTTC
cdr3_aa: CASSLGDSFYEQYF

j_call: TRBJ2-1
clone_size: few
d_call: TRBD2
v_call: TRBV24-1
cdr3_nt: TGTGCCACCAGTGATTTGAATTCGGGACTAGCGGGTGTTAATGAGCAGTTCTTC
cdr3_aa: CATSDLNSGLAGVNEQFF

j_call: TRBJ2-2
clone_size: few
d_call: NA
v_call: TRBV28
cdr3_nt: TGTGCCAGCAGTCCGCAACGGGACTCGAACACCGGGGAGCTGTTTTTT
cdr3_aa: CASSPQRDSNTGELFF

j_call: TRBJ2-1
clone_size: few
d_call: NA
v_call: TRBV6-2/TRBV6-3
cdr3_nt: TGTGCCAGCACCCTATTAGACGCGGGCGAGCAGTTCTTC
cdr3_aa: CASTLLDAGEQFF

j_call: TRBJ2-6
clone_size: NA
d_call: TRBD1
v_call: TRBV4-2
cdr3_nt: TGTGCCAGCAGCCAAGAGGCAGGGGGTAGGTCTGGGGCCAACGTCCTGACTTTC
cdr3_aa: CASSQEAGGRSGANVLTF

j_call: TRBJ1-2
clone_size: few
d_call: TRBD1
v_call: TRBV12-3/TRBV12-4
cdr3_nt: TGTGCCAGCAGTTTAGACAGGGGGAAGAGAGGCTACACCTTC
cdr3_aa: CASSLDRGKRGYTF

j_call: TRBJ2-2
clone_size: NA
d_call: TRBD1
v_call: TRBV19
cdr3_nt: TGTGCCAGCCTAACAGGGGGCGGGTTGAACACCGGGGAGCTGTTTTTT
cdr3_aa: CASLTGGGLNTGELFF

j_call: TRBJ1-6
clone_size: few
d_call: NA
v_call: TRBV6-1
cdr3_nt: TGTGCCAGCAATGATGGGGAGGGATATTCACCCCTCCACTTT
cdr3_aa: CASNDGEGYSPLHF

j_call: TRBJ2-3
clone_size: few
d_call: TRBD2
v_call: TRBV20-1
cdr3_nt: TGCAGTGCCAGCCTTCTGGCTAGCGGGAGACCAGATACGCAGTATTTT
cdr3_aa: CSASLLASGRPDTQYF

j_call: TRBJ1-1
clone_size: few
d_call: NA
v_call: TRBV19
cdr3_nt: TGTGCCAGTACAGGGAGCACTGAAGCTTTCTTT
cdr3_aa: CASTGSTEAFF

j_call: TRBJ2-1
clone_size: NA
d_call: TRBD1
v_call: TRBV12-5
cdr3_nt: TGTGCTAGTGGTTTGAGGCAGGGGGCGGGTTCCAATGAGCAGTTCTTC
cdr3_aa: CASGLRQGAGSNEQFF

j_call: TRBJ2-1
clone_size: few
d_call: NA
v_call: TRBV5-1
cdr3_nt: TGCGCCAGCAGCTTACAGGAGACCTACAATGAGCAGTTCTTC
cdr3_aa: CASSLQETYNEQFF

j_call: TRBJ2-1
clone_size: few
d_call: TRBD2
v_call: TRBV12-3/TRBV12-4
cdr3_nt: TGTGCCAGCTGCCCGGGGGAGGGGTGGAATGAGCAGTTCTTC
cdr3_aa: CASCPGEGWNEQFF

j_call: TRBJ2-3
clone_size: medium-sized
d_call: NA
v_call: TRBV12-3/TRBV12-4
cdr3_nt: TGTGCCAGCAATCCCGGGGGACGGATCACAGATACGCAGTATTTT
cdr3_aa: CASNPGGRITDTQYF

j_call: TRBJ1-2
clone_size: NA
d_call: NA
v_call: TRBV5-1
cdr3_nt: TGCGCCAGCAGCTTGGAAGCGGACGGTAATCAAGGCTACACCTTC
cdr3_aa: CASSLEADGNQGYTF

j_call: TRBJ1-2
clone_size: NA
d_call: TRBD1
v_call: TRBV20-1
cdr3_nt: TGCAGTATTGGAGGACAGGTCAACTATGGCTACACCTTC
cdr3_aa: CSIGGQVNYGYTF

j_call: TRBJ2-3
clone_size: NA
d_call: NA
v_call: TRBV6-5
cdr3_nt: TGTGCCAGCAGTTACATGGATATTACAGGGAACACTGATACGCAGTATTTT
cdr3_aa: CASSYMDITGNTDTQYF

j_call: TRBJ1-4
clone_size: NA
d_call: TRBD1
v_call: TRBV19
cdr3_nt: TGTGCCAGTAGTCCCCGACAGGGAGGGGGTGAAAAACTGTTTTTT
cdr3_aa: CASSPRQGGGEKLFF

j_call: TRBJ2-1
clone_size: NA
d_call: TRBD2
v_call: TRBV12-3/TRBV12-4
cdr3_nt: TGTGCCAGCAGCTCACCGACTAGCGGGAGGACCAATGAGCAGTTCTTC
cdr3_aa: CASSSPTSGRTNEQFF

j_call: TRBJ1-1
clone_size: many
d_call: NA
v_call: TRBV19
cdr3_nt: TGTGCCAGTAGTCCCTCTCGAACGGGGAACACTGAAGCTTTCTTT
cdr3_aa: CASSPSRTGNTEAFF

j_call: TRBJ2-3
clone_size: NA
d_call: TRBD1
v_call: TRBV19
cdr3_nt: TGTGCCAGTAGTCGACTTGGCCCGGGACAGGGTTCTAGCACAGATACGCAGTATTTT
cdr3_aa: CASSRLGPGQGSSTDTQYF

j_call: TRBJ2-2
clone_size: few
d_call: TRBD1
v_call: TRBV6-4
cdr3_nt: TGTGCCAGCTCCCGGGACAGGGAGGCCGGGGAGCTGTTTTTT
cdr3_aa: CASSRDREAGELFF

j_call: TRBJ2-1
clone_size: many
d_call: NA
v_call: TRBV4-1
cdr3_nt: TGCGCCAGCAGCCAAACCGGGGCGAGCTCCTACAATGAGCAGTTCTTC
cdr3_aa: CASSQTGASSYNEQFF

j_call: TRBJ2-5
clone_size: many
d_call: TRBD1
v_call: TRBV10-3
cdr3_nt: TGTGCCATCAGCTGGGACAGGGAAGAGACCCAGTACTTC
cdr3_aa: CAISWDREETQYF

j_call: TRBJ2-1
clone_size: few
d_call: NA
v_call: TRBV6-1
cdr3_nt: TGTGCTTCTGCCGGGCAGGGCTACGGTGAGCAGTTCTTC
cdr3_aa: CASAGQGYGEQFF

j_call: TRBJ2-7
clone_size: NA
d_call: TRBD2
v_call: TRBV28
cdr3_nt: TGTGCCAGCCGCGGGGGTACCTACGAGCAGTACTTC
cdr3_aa: CASRGGTYEQYF

j_call: TRBJ1-4
clone_size: many
d_call: NA
v_call: TRBV28
cdr3_nt: TGTGCCAGCACCCCTTGGGGCTCAACTAATGAAAAACTGTTTTTT
cdr3_aa: CASTPWGSTNEKLFF